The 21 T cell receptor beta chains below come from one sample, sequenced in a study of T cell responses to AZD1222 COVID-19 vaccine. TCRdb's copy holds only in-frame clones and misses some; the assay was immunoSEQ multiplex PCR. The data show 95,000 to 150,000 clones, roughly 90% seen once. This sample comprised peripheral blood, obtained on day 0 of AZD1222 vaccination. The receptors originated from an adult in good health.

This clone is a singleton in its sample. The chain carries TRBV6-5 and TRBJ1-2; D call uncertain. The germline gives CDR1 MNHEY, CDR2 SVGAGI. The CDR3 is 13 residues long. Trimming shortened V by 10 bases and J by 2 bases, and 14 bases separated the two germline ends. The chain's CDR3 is CAIWSELNYGYTF. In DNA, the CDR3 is TGTGCCATCTGGTCTGAACTGAACTATGGCTACACCTTC.

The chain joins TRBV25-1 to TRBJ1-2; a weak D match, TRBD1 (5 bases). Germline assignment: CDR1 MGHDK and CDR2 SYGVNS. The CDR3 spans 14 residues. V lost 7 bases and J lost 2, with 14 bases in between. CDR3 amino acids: CASIGRGGNYGYTF. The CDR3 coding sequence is TGTGCCAGCATAGGTAGGGGTGGAAACTATGGCTACACCTTC.

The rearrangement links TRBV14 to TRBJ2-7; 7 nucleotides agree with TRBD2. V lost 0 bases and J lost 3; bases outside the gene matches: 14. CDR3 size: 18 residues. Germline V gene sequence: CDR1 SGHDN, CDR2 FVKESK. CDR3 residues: CASSQERGGSRWDYEQYF. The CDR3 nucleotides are TGTGCCAGCAGCCAAGAAAGGGGAGGGTCAAGATGGGACTACGAGCAGTACTTC.

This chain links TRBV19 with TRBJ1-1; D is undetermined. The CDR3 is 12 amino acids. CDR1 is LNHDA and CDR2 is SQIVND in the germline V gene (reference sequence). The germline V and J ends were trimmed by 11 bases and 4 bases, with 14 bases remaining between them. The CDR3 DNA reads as TGTGCCGGTCCTGGGGTGATCACTGAAGCTTTCTTT. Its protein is CAGPGVITEAFF.

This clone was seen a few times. The CDR3 here is CASDSMTDEAFF. CDR3 in DNA: TGTGCTAGTGACTCGATGACGGATGAAGCTTTCTTT. The chain is built from TRBV12-5 and TRBJ1-1, with D unresolved. This CDR3 spans 12 amino acids. The germline V and J ends were trimmed by 7 bases and 7 bases, with 13 bases remaining between them. Germline V gene sequence: CDR1 LGHNT, CDR2 FRNRAP.

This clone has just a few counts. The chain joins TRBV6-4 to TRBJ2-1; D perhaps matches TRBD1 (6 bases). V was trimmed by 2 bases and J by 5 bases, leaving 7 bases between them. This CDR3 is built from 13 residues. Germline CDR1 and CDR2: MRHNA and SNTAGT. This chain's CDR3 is CASSDRDNNEQFF. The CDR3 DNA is TGTGCCAGCAGTGACCGGGACAACAATGAGCAGTTCTTC.

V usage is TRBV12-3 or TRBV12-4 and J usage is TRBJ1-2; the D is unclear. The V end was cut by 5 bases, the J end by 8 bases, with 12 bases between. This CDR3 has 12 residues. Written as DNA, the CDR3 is TGTGCCAGCAGTCAGGAGCGGCGGGGCTACACCTTC. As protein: CASSQERRGYTF.

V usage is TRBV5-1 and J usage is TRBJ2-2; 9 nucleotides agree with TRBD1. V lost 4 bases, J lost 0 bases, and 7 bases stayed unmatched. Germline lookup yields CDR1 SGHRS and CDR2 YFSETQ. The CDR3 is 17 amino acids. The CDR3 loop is CASSLRGQGTNTGELFF. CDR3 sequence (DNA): TGCGCCAGCAGCCTCCGCGGACAGGGGACGAACACCGGGGAGCTGTTTTTT.

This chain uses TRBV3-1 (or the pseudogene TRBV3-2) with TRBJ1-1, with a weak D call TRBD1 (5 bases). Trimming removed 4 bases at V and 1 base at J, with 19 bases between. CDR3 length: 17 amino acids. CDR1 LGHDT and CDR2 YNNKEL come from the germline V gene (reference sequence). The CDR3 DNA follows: TGTGCCAGCAGCCCCCCCCAGCTAGGGGATGGGAACACTGAAGCTTTCTTT. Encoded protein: CASSPPQLGDGNTEAFF.

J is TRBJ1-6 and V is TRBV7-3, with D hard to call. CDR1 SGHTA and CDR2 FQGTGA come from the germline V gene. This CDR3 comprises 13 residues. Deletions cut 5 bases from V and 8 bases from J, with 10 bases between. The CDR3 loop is CASSPNNDSPLHF. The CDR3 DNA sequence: TGTGCCAGCAGCCCTAACAATGATTCACCCCTCCACTTT.

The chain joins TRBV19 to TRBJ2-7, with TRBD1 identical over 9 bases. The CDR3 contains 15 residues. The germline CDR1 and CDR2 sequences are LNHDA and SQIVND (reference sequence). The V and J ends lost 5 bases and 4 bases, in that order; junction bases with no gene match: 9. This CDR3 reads CASSSPGQGYYEQYF. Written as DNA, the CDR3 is TGTGCCAGTAGTTCGCCGGGACAGGGTTATTACGAGCAGTACTTC.

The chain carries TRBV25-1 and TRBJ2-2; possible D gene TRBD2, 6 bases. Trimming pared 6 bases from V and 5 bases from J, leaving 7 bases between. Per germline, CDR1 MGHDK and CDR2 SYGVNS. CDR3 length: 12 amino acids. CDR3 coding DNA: TGTGCCAGCAGGAGCGGGACCGGGGAGCTGTTTTTT. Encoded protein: CASRSGTGELFF.

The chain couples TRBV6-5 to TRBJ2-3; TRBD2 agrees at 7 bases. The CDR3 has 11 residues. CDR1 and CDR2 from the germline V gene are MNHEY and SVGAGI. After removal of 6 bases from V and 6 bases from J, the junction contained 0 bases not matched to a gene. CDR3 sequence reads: CASRGGDTQYF. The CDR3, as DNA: TGTGCCAGCAGGGGGGGGGATACGCAGTATTTT.

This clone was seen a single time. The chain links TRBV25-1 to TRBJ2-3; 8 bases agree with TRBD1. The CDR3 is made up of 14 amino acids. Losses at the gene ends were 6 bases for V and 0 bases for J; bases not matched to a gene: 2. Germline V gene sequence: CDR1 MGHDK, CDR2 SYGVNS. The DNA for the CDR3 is TGTGCCAGCAGAGACAGGGGAAGCACAGATACGCAGTATTTT. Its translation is CASRDRGSTDTQYF.

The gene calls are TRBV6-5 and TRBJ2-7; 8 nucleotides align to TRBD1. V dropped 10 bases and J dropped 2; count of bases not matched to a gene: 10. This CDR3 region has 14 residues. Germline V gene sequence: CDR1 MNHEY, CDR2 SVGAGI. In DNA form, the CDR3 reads TGTGCCACACACGTCCCGGGACAGGCCTACGAGCAGTACTTC. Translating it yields CATHVPGQAYEQYF.

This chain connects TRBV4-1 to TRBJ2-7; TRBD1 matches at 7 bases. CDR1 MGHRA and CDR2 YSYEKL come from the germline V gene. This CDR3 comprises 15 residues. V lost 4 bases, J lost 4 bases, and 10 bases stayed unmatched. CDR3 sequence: CASSRTGDRRYEQYF. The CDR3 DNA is TGCGCCAGCAGCCGAACCGGGGACAGACGTTACGAGCAGTACTTC.

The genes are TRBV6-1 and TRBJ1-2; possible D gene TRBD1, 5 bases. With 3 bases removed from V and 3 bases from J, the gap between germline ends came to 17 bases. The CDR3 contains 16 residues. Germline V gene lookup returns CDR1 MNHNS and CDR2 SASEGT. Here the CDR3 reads CASSENVKGRYYGYTF. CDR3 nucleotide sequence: TGTGCCAGCAGTGAGAATGTTAAGGGACGGTACTATGGCTACACCTTC.

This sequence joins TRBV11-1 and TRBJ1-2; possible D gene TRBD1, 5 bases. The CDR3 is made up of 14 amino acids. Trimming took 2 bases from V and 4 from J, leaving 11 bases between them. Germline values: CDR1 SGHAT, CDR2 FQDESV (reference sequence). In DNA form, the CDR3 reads TGTGCCAGCAGCTTAAATCGGGGCGGCTATGGCTACACCTTC. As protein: CASSLNRGGYGYTF.

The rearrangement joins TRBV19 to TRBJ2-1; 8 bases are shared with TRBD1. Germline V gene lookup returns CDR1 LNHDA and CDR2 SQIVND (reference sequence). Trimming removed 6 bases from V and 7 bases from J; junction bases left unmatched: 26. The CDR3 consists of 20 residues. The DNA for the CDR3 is TGTGCCAGTAGGATCGGCCCCGGGACAGGTGTCCAACGAGGGTGGAATGAGCAGTTCTTC. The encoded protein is CASRIGPGTGVQRGWNEQFF.

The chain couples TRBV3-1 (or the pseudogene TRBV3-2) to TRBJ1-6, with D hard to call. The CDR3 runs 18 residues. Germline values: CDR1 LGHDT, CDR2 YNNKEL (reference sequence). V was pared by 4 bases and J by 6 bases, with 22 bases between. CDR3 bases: TGTGCCAGCAGCCCATCAAAGTCATTCAGAGCCTTTAATTCACCCCTCCACTTT. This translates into CASSPSKSFRAFNSPLHF.

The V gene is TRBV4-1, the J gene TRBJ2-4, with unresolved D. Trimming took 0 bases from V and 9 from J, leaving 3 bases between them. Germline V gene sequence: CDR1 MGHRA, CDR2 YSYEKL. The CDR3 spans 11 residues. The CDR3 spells CASSQDTIQYF. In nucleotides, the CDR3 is TGCGCCAGCAGCCAAGATACCATTCAGTACTTC.